This T cell receptor beta chain emerged from a study of CD8 T cells in Susac syndrome. A single count supports this clonotype. RNA, at 0.5 to 1 ug, was reverse transcribed with random hexamers. An immunoSEQ multiplex PCR amplified TCR beta CDR3 over 54 Vbeta and 13 Jbeta. TCRdb redid the calling of the immunoSEQ multiplex PCR reads with MiXCR, one entry per CDR3 protein. This sample has about 150,000 distinct CDR3 sequences, with about 94% found just once. Losses at the gene ends were 3 bases for V and 2 bases for J; bases not matched to a gene: 3. Germline V gives CDR1 MRHNA, CDR2 SNTAGT. The CDR3 loop spans 15 amino acids.

Sequenced input: CD4+ T cells from PBMCs. The chain carries TRBV6-4 and TRBJ2-7; 11 bases are shared with TRBD2. This TCR derives from a human donor with Susac syndrome. CDR3 coding DNA: TGTGCCAGCAGTGAACTAGCGGGAGAAACCTACGAGCAGTACTTC. Translating it yields CASSELAGETYEQYF.